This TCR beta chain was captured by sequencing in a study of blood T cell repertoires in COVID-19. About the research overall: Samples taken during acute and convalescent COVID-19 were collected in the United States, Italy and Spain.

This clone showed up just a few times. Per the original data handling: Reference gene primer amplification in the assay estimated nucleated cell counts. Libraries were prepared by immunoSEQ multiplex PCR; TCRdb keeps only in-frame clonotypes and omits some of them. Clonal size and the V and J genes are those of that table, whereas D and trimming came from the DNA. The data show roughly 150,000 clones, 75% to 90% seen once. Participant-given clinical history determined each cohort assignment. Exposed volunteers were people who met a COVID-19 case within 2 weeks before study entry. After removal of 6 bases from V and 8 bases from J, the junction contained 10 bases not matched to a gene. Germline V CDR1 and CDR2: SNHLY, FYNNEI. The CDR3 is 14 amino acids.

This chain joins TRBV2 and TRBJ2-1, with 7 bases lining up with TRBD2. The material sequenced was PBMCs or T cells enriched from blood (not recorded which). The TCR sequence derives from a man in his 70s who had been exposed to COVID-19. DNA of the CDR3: TGTGCCAGCAGGACCGCGGGAGCCTGGGATGAGCAGTTCTTC. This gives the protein CASRTAGAWDEQFF. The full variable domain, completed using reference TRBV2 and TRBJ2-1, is EPEVTQTPSHQVTQMGQEVILRCVPISNHLYFYWYRQILGQKVEFLVSFYNNEISEKSEIFDDQFSVERPDGSNFTLKIRSTKLEDSAMYFCASRTAGAWDEQFFGPGTRLTVL.